Each of the 25 T cell receptor beta chains below was sequenced from the same sample in a study of blood T cell repertoires in COVID-19. Measured with immunoSEQ multiplex PCR; TCRdb has only the in-frame clones, and not every one. The sample gives 25,000 to 30,000 clones, under 90% of which show up once; 6% to 9.5% is in the top ten. Sequencing was done on a sample of peripheral blood. These TCRs come from a human donor in a cohort sampled during active COVID-19.

The chain is built from TRBV4-1 and TRBJ1-2; D is possibly TRBD1 (6 bases). Trimming shortened V by 4 bases and J by 8 bases, and 17 bases separated the two germline ends. Germline V gene sequence: CDR1 MGHRA, CDR2 YSYEKL. The CDR3 is made up of 14 amino acids. The CDR3 here is CASSPEAGALGYTF. DNA for the CDR3: TGCGCCAGCAGCCCCGAGGCAGGGGCCTTAGGCTACACCTTC.

The V gene is TRBV27, the J gene TRBJ2-1; 9 bases match TRBD2. The CDR3 loop spans 18 amino acids. Germline V gene sequence: CDR1 MNHEY, CDR2 SMNVEV (reference sequence). Germline trimming cut 6 bases from V and 0 bases from J; bases unmatched to any gene: 12. CDR3 sequence (DNA): TGTGCCAGCAGGCGGGAGGGTAGGAGGGGCAGCTCCTACAATGAGCAGTTCTTC. Translation: CASRREGRRGSSYNEQFF.

The chain links TRBV3-1 (or the pseudogene TRBV3-2) to TRBJ2-2, with D possibly TRBD2 on 6 matching bases. Between the trimmed V and J ends, which lost 3 bases and 8 bases, there was a span of 13 bases. The V gene's germline CDR1 is LGHDT and CDR2 YNNKEL (reference sequence). There are 14 residues in the CDR3. CDR3 DNA: TGTGCCAGCAGCCAGTCGGGACTGACGGGGGAGCTGTTTTTT. Translation: CASSQSGLTGELFF.

This sequence joins TRBV19 and TRBJ2-6; maybe TRBD2 (5 bases). Germline V gene data show CDR1 as LNHDA and CDR2 as SQIVND (reference sequence). The V end lost 1 base, the J end lost 0 bases, and 16 bases lay between the germline ends. The CDR3 consists of 19 residues. The CDR3 DNA reads TGTGCCAGTAGTATAGCGGACTTTTTCGGCACCTCTGGGGCCAACGTCCTGACTTTC. Protein product: CASSIADFFGTSGANVLTF.

J is TRBJ1-2 and V is TRBV7-9; 7 bases agree with TRBD1. Trimming removed 5 bases from V and 3 bases from J; junction bases left unmatched: 6. This CDR3 contains 14 residues. Looked up from germline, CDR1 is SEHNR and CDR2 is FQNEAQ (reference sequence). CDR3 in DNA: TGTGCCAGCAGCCTGAACAGGGGTGACTATGGCTACACCTTC. It translates to CASSLNRGDYGYTF.

This clone occurred a few times. The J gene is TRBJ2-7, the V gene TRBV5-4, with 11 bases that match TRBD1. CDR1 and CDR2 from the germline V gene are SGHNT and YYREEE (reference sequence). V lost 4 bases and J lost 5; bases outside the gene matches: 2. The CDR3 covers 13 residues. The CDR3 sequence: CASSRDRGDEQYF. CDR3 nucleotide sequence: TGTGCCAGCAGCCGGGACAGGGGGGACGAGCAGTACTTC. Looking up the rest from reference TRBV5-4 and TRBJ2-7 gives the full variable domain: ETGVTQSPTHLIKTRGQQVTLRCSSQSGHNTVSWYQQALGQGPQFIFQYYREEENGRGNFPPRFSGLQFPNYSSELNVNALELDDSALYLCASSRDRGDEQYFGPGTRLTVT.

This chain uses TRBV11-3 with TRBJ2-6; the D gene is possibly TRBD1 (6 bases). Germline V gene data show CDR1 as SGHNT and CDR2 as YENEEA. Trimming took off 2 bases at V and 4 bases at J, with 15 bases between the two ends. The length of the CDR3 is 17 residues. The CDR3 nucleotides are TGTGCCAGCAGCTTAAGGTCAGGGGCCCTAGGGGCCAACGTCCTGACTTTC. Translation: CASSLRSGALGANVLTF.

The genes are TRBV19 and TRBJ2-5, with D maybe TRBD1 (6 bases). The CDR3 extends over 16 amino acids. The ends were cut back, 8 bases at V and 5 bases at J, with 24 bases in the middle. In germline, CDR1 is LNHDA, CDR2 SQIVND (reference sequence). The DNA for the CDR3 is TGTGCCAGTCAACGACTGGGGGCGCAGGGGTTGGAGACCCAGTACTTC. Its protein product is CASQRLGAQGLETQYF.

The chain links TRBV5-1 to TRBJ1-1; D unclear. Germline values: CDR1 SGHRS, CDR2 YFSETQ. This CDR3 spans 16 amino acids. The V and J ends lost 1 base and 1 base respectively, with 14 bases between them. CDR3: CASSLSRRLTNTEAFF. The CDR3, as DNA: TGCGCCAGCAGCTTGAGCCGGAGACTTACGAACACTGAAGCTTTCTTT.

This chain uses TRBV7-8 with TRBJ2-7, with TRBD1 as a possible D gene (6 bases). The CDR3 has 14 residues. Germline V gene data show CDR1 as SGHVS and CDR2 as FQNEAQ. V lost 2 bases and J 6 bases, leaving 14 bases between the germline ends. The CDR3 is CASSLKGQGSEQYF. CDR3 DNA: TGTGCCAGCAGCTTAAAGGGGCAGGGGTCCGAGCAGTACTTC. Full variable domain (missing parts from reference TRBV7-8 and TRBJ2-7): GAGVSQSPRYKVAKRGQDVALRCDPISGHVSLFWYQQALGQGPEFLTYFQNEAQLDKSGLPSDRFFAERPEGSVSTLKIQRTQQEDSAVYLCASSLKGQGSEQYFGPGTRLTVT.

V is TRBV21-1 and J is TRBJ2-7; the table's D call of TRBD1 was not tested on the DNA. TRBV21-1 is labeled a pseudogene. The CDR3 runs to 14 residues. CDR3 DNA: TGTGCCAGCAGCAAAGCTGTACAGCCCTACGAGCAGTACTTC. Protein product: CASSKAVQPYEQYF.

The chain combines TRBV5-1 with TRBJ2-5; the D is unclear. Germline CDR1 SGHRS, CDR2 YFSETQ. The V end was cut by 3 bases, the J end by 1 base, with 7 bases between. The CDR3 has 13 amino acids. This CDR3 reads CASSSFSQETQYF. The CDR3 bases are TGCGCCAGCAGCTCCTTCTCCCAAGAGACCCAGTACTTC.

There are a few counts of this clone. The chain recombines TRBV3-1 (or the pseudogene TRBV3-2) with TRBJ1-4, with no clear D. V shed 3 bases and J shed 0 bases, with 5 bases lying between them. The CDR3 totals 14 residues. The V gene's germline CDR1 is LGHDT and CDR2 YNNKEL (reference sequence). The CDR3 spells CASSHRATNEKLFF. The CDR3 DNA reads TGTGCCAGCAGCCATCGAGCAACTAATGAAAAACTGTTTTTT.

The chain links TRBV6-5 to TRBJ2-1; 9 nucleotides agree with TRBD2. The V gene end was trimmed by 5 bases and the J gene end by 9 bases; junction bases not matched to a gene: 11. The CDR3 contains 15 residues. Germline CDR1 and CDR2: MNHEY and SVGAGI. The DNA for the CDR3 is TGTGCCAGCAGTAGCGCGGGGGGGCCAGTGCGTGAGCAGTTCTTC. Translation: CASSSAGGPVREQFF.

This sequence joins TRBV6-4 and TRBJ1-1; the D gene is possibly TRBD1 (5 bases). V shed 5 bases and J shed 1 base, with 11 bases lying between them. The CDR3 is made up of 14 amino acids. In germline, CDR1 is MRHNA, CDR2 SNTAGT. Here the CDR3 DNA reads TGTGCCAGCAGTAAGGACACCTCGAACACTGAAGCTTTCTTT. It yields the protein CASSKDTSNTEAFF.

The J gene is TRBJ1-2, the V gene TRBV29-1; tentative D call: TRBD1 (5 bases). Trimming took off 4 bases at V and 4 bases at J, with 10 bases between the two ends. Germline CDR1 and CDR2: SQVTM and ANQGSEA. This CDR3 region has 12 residues. The CDR3 DNA reads TGCAGCGTTGCTGACAGTTCCTATGGCTACACCTTC. It yields the protein CSVADSSYGYTF.

This clone was counted a few times. The chain carries TRBV9 and TRBJ2-1, with 8 bases matching TRBD2. This CDR3 is 13 amino acids long. The V segment lost 0 bases and the J segment 10 bases; nucleotides outside the gene matches: 3. Germline loops: CDR1 SGDLS, CDR2 YYNGEE. The chain's CDR3 is CASSVVASGEQFF. For the CDR3, the DNA is TGTGCCAGCAGCGTAGTGGCTAGCGGGGAGCAGTTCTTC.

The genes are TRBV2 and TRBJ2-1, with 13 positions matching TRBD2. V gave up 8 bases and J gave up 6 bases; unmatched junction bases: 4. The CDR3 is made up of 14 amino acids. Germline V gives CDR1 SNHLY, CDR2 FYNNEI. This CDR3 reads CASRLAGGSNEQFF. The CDR3 DNA is TGTGCCAGCCGACTAGCGGGGGGATCCAATGAGCAGTTCTTC. The entire variable domain, with the rest obtained from reference TRBV2 and TRBJ2-1, is as follows: EPEVTQTPSHQVTQMGQEVILRCVPISNHLYFYWYRQILGQKVEFLVSFYNNEISEKSEIFDDQFSVERPDGSNFTLKIRSTKLEDSAMYFCASRLAGGSNEQFFGPGTRLTVL.

The J gene is TRBJ2-3, the V gene TRBV27, with 14 bases that match TRBD2. The CDR3 sequence is 17 residues long. Germline V gene data show CDR1 as MNHEY and CDR2 as SMNVEV (reference sequence). The ends lost 7 bases at V and 2 bases at J; junction bases unmatched: 8. CDR3 coding DNA: TGTGCCAGCATGGGACTAGCGGGAGCCCCTCACACAGATACGCAGTATTTT. Translation gives CASMGLAGAPHTDTQYF.

The V and J genes are TRBV7-2 and TRBJ2-3; no clear D. CDR3 length: 13 residues. Germline V gives CDR1 SGHTA, CDR2 FQGNSA. Trimming pared 5 bases from V and 1 base from J, leaving 7 bases between. In DNA form, the CDR3 reads TGTGCCAGCAGCACGCCGGGCACAGATACGCAGTATTTT. It yields the protein CASSTPGTDTQYF.

This chain joins TRBV7-2 and TRBJ1-5; no clear D. The CDR3 extends over 15 amino acids. Germline V gives CDR1 SGHTA, CDR2 FQGNSA. The V end was cut by 1 base, the J end by 0 bases, with 7 bases between. The CDR3 spells CASSLGADSNQPQHF. In DNA form, the CDR3 reads TGTGCCAGCAGCTTAGGCGCGGATAGCAATCAGCCCCAGCATTTT.

This clone is a singleton in its sample. The V and J genes are TRBV7-9 and TRBJ2-1; 9 nucleotides match TRBD2. Trimming cost V 3 bases and J 5 bases; bases outside gene matches: 5. CDR1 SEHNR and CDR2 FQNEAQ come from the germline V gene (reference sequence). The CDR3 spans 15 residues. The CDR3 protein is CASSFIAGENNEQFF. The CDR3 region has the DNA TGTGCCAGCAGCTTCATAGCGGGGGAGAACAATGAGCAGTTCTTC.

The chain employs TRBV23-1 and TRBJ2-7; 11 bases are a match to TRBD1. TRBV23-1 is labeled an ORF, and its function is uncertain. V lost 3 bases, J lost 10 bases, and 17 bases stayed unmatched. This CDR3 comprises 17 residues. The CDR3 reads CASSHPKQADRGRVQYF. For the CDR3, the DNA is TGCGCCAGCAGTCACCCAAAGCAGGCGGACAGGGGGCGCGTTCAGTACTTC.

In DNA, the CDR3 is TGCGCCAGCAGATCTAGCGGGGGCACAGATACGCAGTATTTT. Encoded protein: CASRSSGGTDTQYF. This sequence joins TRBV5-1 and TRBJ2-3, with 9 positions matching TRBD2. Per the germline V gene, CDR1 is SGHRS and CDR2 is YFSETQ. The CDR3 length is 14 residues. V was pared by 5 bases and J by 1 base, with 2 bases of the junction left unmatched.

The table lists this clone with a few counts. The J gene is TRBJ1-6, the V gene TRBV19; possibly TRBD1 for D (6 bases). The CDR3 contains 15 residues. The V end was cut by 2 bases, the J end by 7 bases, with 12 bases between. Per germline, CDR1 LNHDA and CDR2 SQIVND (reference sequence). The CDR3 nucleotides read TGTGCCAGTAGTATAAGGGGGAACTCCAATTCACCCCTCCACTTT. Translated, it gives CASSIRGNSNSPLHF.